Presented here are 2 T cell receptor beta chains from one specimen sequenced in a study of response to subunit inactivated influenza vaccine. TCRdb fed the RT-PCR reads into MiXCR, producing one record per CDR3 protein. Counted here are 200,000 to 250,000 distinct CDR3 sequences, 9% to 15% occurring once; the ten biggest clones make up approximately 8.3%. Here the sequenced sample was non-naive T cells sorted from PBMCs, taken 14 days before vaccination. The receptors were gathered from a man in his forties or fifties who received an inactivated influenza vaccine.

The V and J genes are TRBV12-3 or TRBV12-4 and TRBJ2-3; tentative D call: TRBD1 (5 bases). V was clipped by 7 bases and J by 6 bases, with 17 bases between them. The CDR3 runs to 14 residues. The CDR3 DNA reads as TGTGCCAGCACTCAGGGCCCAGCGAGGGATACGCAGTATTTT. It is translated as CASTQGPARDTQYF.

The chain has TRBV15 and TRBJ2-5; D may be TRBD2 (6 bases). The length of the CDR3 is 15 residues. Germline-derived CDR1 and CDR2 are LNHNV and YYDKDF (reference sequence). V shed 5 bases and J shed 1 base, with 14 bases lying between them. CDR3 in amino acids: CATSSLGGPQETQYF. In DNA form, the CDR3 reads TGTGCCACCAGCTCATTAGGAGGGCCCCAAGAGACCCAGTACTTC.